Below, one T cell receptor beta chain is given with its context. The target of this receptor is not known. Base quality data are lacking; no much larger clone is found one base away. This sample was included in a study of a mutant IDH1 vaccine in newly diagnosed glioma (dated by TCRdb to about 2021). Background for the entire study: Across visits V03 through V10, patients got a total of eight vaccinations, given in weeks 1, 3, 5, 7, 11, 15, 19 and 23. For exploratory analyses, longitudinal TCRB deep sequencing was carried out in 25 treated patients wherever samples were available. Peripheral blood was drawn at six visits: V03 (baseline), V05, V07, V10, V12 and V13. Of the 25 to 40 patients who were treated, around 62% were male and approximately 40% were female, and the mean age was around 40 years. Vaccination was initiated 4-6 weeks after radiotherapy alone, or concurrently with temozolomide cycles in the chemotherapy-containing groups. Before enrollment, most patients had been given radiochemotherapy with temozolomide as standard therapy, while the rest had received either radiotherapy alone or temozolomide alone.

Receptor amplification or capture employed the immunoSEQ multiplex PCR assay. Following the manufacturer's protocol, the hsTCRB Kit was used to amplify rearranged TCR beta chain sequences. TCRB libraries were sequenced on an Illumina MiSeq. The authors' analysis ran thus. Demultiplexing, trimming and gene mapping were performed with the kit vendor's proprietary platform. This is the immuneACCESS table as TCRdb keeps it, with only in-frame sequences that have V and J called. A part of the clones is gone; compared with another copy, unresolved V genes explain less than half, and the rest is unexplained. That table furnishes V, J and clone size, whereas the DNA furnished D and trimming. This sample has 50,000 to 70,000 clones in its table, and around 86% of those were observed once. Jointly, the top ten make up around 1.5% of the sample. For CDR1 and CDR2, the germline V gene (reference sequence) lists WNHNN and SYGVQD. Trimmed from V: 4 bases; trimmed from J: 3 bases; junction bases lacking a gene match: 7. Including the terminal cysteine and phenylalanine, the CDR3 comprises 15 residues. Only the CDR3 portion is preserved as DNA: 45 bases, with reading frame beginning at the first base.

Findings and caveats that apply to the study as a whole: It was noted by the authors that analyses of patient blood samples could not be reproduced owing to sample limitations. Vaccine-induced immune responses across multiple MHC alleles were detected in over 85% of patients. PBMC samples for TCRB deep sequencing were selected based on availability. Pseudoprogression appeared unrelated to alterations in the top peripheral T cell clonotypes detected by TCRB sequencing.

The label giving this sample's time point can be read as: week 23, last vaccination. A 20-mer mutant IDH1 peptide at 300 micrograms in Montanide made up each vaccine dose, which was injected subcutaneously together with topical imiquimod. The donors had newly diagnosed IDH1-mutant astrocytomas of WHO grade 3 or 4 that showed loss of nuclear ATRX. The samples were drawn from NOA16, a multicentre, single-arm, open-label phase I trial in Germany that tested a mutant IDH1 peptide vaccine in humans for the first time. Genomic DNA for TCRB sequencing was isolated from EDTA blood with the DNeasy Blood and Tissue Kit.

The chain is assembled from TRBV10-1 and TRBJ2-7; 9 central bases correspond to TRBD2. The source was PBMCs, collected from a glioma patient whose treatment included an IDH1 peptide vaccine. The receptor comes from a man aged 40-49 years with glioma. The CDR3 corresponds to CASSVRLAALYEQYF. Read as DNA, the sequence is TGCGCCAGCAGTGTTCGACTAGCGGCGCTCTACGAGCAGTACTTC.